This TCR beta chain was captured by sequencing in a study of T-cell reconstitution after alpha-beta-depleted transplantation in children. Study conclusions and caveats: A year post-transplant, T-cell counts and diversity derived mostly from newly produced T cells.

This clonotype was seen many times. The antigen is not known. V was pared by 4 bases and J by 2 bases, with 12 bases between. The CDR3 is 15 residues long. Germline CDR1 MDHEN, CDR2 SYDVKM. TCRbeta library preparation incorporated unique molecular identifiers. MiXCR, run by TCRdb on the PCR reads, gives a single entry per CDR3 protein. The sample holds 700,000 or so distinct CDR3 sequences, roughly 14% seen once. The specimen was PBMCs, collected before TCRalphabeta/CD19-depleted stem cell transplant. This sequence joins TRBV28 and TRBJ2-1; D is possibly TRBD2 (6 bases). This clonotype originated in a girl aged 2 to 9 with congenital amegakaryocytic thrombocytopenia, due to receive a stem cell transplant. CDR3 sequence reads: CASSSGVVPYNEQFF. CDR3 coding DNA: TGTGCCAGCAGTTCGGGAGTTGTCCCCTACAATGAGCAGTTCTTC.